This T cell receptor beta chain appears in the sequencing data of a study of blood T cell repertoires in COVID-19. About the research overall: T cells, B-cell-depleted T cells, or PBMCs supplied cDNA or gDNA.

The repertoire was sequenced with immunoSEQ multiplex PCR; TCRdb's copy has only in-frame clones and lacks some. The profile shows around 200,000 clones, about 88% of them singletons. CDR1 LGHDT and CDR2 YNNKEL come from the germline V gene (reference sequence). Germline trimming cut 1 base from V and 9 bases from J; bases unmatched to any gene: 12. CDR3 length: 16 amino acids. Sequences were obtained from peripheral blood. This clonotype originated in a woman older than 75 in a cohort sampled during active or convalescent COVID-19. The V and J genes are TRBV3-1 (or the pseudogene TRBV3-2) and TRBJ1-1, with 9 nucleotides matching TRBD1. In DNA form, the CDR3 reads TGTGCCAGCAGCCAAGGCGAAACAGGGGGCAAAGGTAAAGCTTTCTTT. Amino acids: CASSQGETGGKGKAFF.